This TCR beta chain was found in a study of shared clonotypes between healthy human individuals. Study-level information: Each donor contributed plates that comprised three CD4 naive, three CD4 memory, two CD8 naive and one CD8 memory. Whole-study findings and limits: Compared with clonotypes that all four donors shared, non-shared clonotypes had lower generation probabilities. Sharing across several donors was seen in about 5% of naive CD4 clonotypes. Few donors restricted represented genetic and exposure-history diversity.

V gave up 3 bases and J gave up 0 bases; unmatched junction bases: 12. The CDR3 loop spans 18 amino acids. Looked up from germline, CDR1 is SGHVS and CDR2 is FQNEAQ. This clone has only one observation. Its matching antigen is unknown. Measured with immunoSEQ multiplex PCR; TCRdb has only the in-frame clones, and not every one. This sample has roughly 1 million clones, with approximately 72% found just once. The sample taken for sequencing was memory CD4+ T cells sorted from blood. Stated subset: CD45RA-negative fraction. This TCR was recovered from a man between 18 and 35 years old in good health. The chain couples TRBV7-8 to TRBJ2-3; 7 bases align to TRBD2. The CDR3 DNA follows: TGTGCCAGCAGCTTCGCCCTCACTAGCGCAACTAGCACAGATACGCAGTATTTT. Its translation: CASSFALTSATSTDTQYF.